This paragraph reports one T cell receptor (beta chain). These data belong to a study of control samples from healthy donors and cancer patients. Repertoires were generated with immunoSEQ multiplex PCR, while TCRdb's copy carries only in-frame clones and drops some. Here the sample spans about 190,000 clones, 90% to 95% being singletons. Germline trimming cut 3 bases from V and 7 bases from J; bases unmatched to any gene: 6. Germline assignment: CDR1 SGDLS and CDR2 YYNGEE. The CDR3 runs to 13 residues. The receptor's source is a man aged 18 to 30 in good health. Sequenced sample: blood. This sequence joins TRBV9 and TRBJ1-1; 7 bases align to TRBD1. This CDR3 is CASSGTGEGEAFF. DNA of the CDR3: TGTGCCAGCAGCGGTACAGGGGAGGGTGAAGCTTTCTTT.